This TCR beta chain was recovered during a study of human T cells and chemical hapten exposure. Time point given: patch test 3, about 24 weeks after DPC sensitization. Treatment in this sample: therapeutic diphenylcyclopropenone sensitization with weekly scalp DPC. This clonotype came up many times. MiXCR, applied by TCRdb to the RACE reads, yields one record per CDR3 protein. Seen here are roughly 62,000 distinct CDR3 sequences, under 15% observed once, and the top ten hold around 2.4%. CDR3 size: 16 residues. V lost 4 bases and J lost 2, with 18 bases in between. The germline CDR1 and CDR2 sequences are GTSNPN and SVGIG (reference sequence).

This TCR came from a young man with alopecia areata. Some clones in this sample may be carry-over from other donors' samples. V usage is TRBV30 and J usage is TRBJ1-3; a possible D gene is TRBD1 (6 bases). The sequenced sample was whole blood, obtained in connection with sensitization to the hapten diphenylcyclopropenone (DPC). CDR3 sequence reads: CAWNRLRGFTGNTIYF. CDR3 coding DNA: TGTGCCTGGAACCGTCTGAGGGGGTTTACTGGAAACACCATATATTTT.